Described below is a single T cell receptor beta chain sequence and its context. Its binding antigen is unknown. Base qualities are missing; no much larger clone stands one base away. The sample belongs to a study of post-analysis software for immune sequencing data (dated by TCRdb to about 2015). A note on the overall study: Relapsing-remitting, secondary progressive and progressive-relapsing multiple sclerosis were recorded as disease courses, and subtype annotation was lacking for some patients. A subset of samples was prepared in parallel using single-end sample barcoding, then pooled and co-amplified after Illumina adapter ligation. The patient repertoires were compared against more than 10 previously published healthy control repertoires obtained from donors aged about 6 to 27 years.

Findings and caveats that apply to the study as a whole: When samples were clustered directly using the F measure, samples prepared in the same batch co-clustered strongly, which prompted a batch-effect correction. The multiple sclerosis patient group was slightly younger than the control group. Normalized Chao1 diversity was significantly lower in multiple sclerosis patients than controls, suggesting substantial peripheral T-cell clonal expansion. Four or five TRBV segments, including TRBV5-6, TRBV5-1 and TRBV20-1, were significantly more frequent in patients than controls.

Library method: PCR. The sequencer listed for this sample is Illumina HiSeq 2500. To reduce PCR and sequencing biases, unique molecular identifiers were incorporated into the TCR beta cDNA libraries. Roughly 0.5 million cDNA molecules were obtained per 1 to 10 million input T cells, so each molecule approximated one T cell. Patient libraries were prepared and sequenced with the same protocol used for the earlier healthy control dataset. Within a given batch, samples were prepared together, multiplexed and sequenced on the same HiSeq lane. In the original analysis: MIGEC was used to process the raw barcoded reads, and molecular identifier groups with only a single read were discarded before consensus assembly and CDR3 extraction. Clonotype tables were post-analysed with VDJtools, normalizing diversity by down-sampling all datasets to the smallest sample size. To correct batch-related cross-sample contamination, repertoire overlap clustering matched CDR3 amino acid sequences but not nucleotide sequences. The public reads were run again by TCRdb, first through fastp at Q25 and then through MiXCR, and only productive beta chains were kept. Each CDR3 protein gets just one entry, which takes the most common genes and DNA from the rows behind it. What appears here as the V and J calls and clone size reflects TCRdb's work, not the paper's. In all, the sample holds under 900,000 distinct CDR3 sequences, and about 53% of those were seen once. The ten largest clones capture roughly 4.4% of the sample.

CDR1 and CDR2 are drawn from the germline V gene: SGHRS, YFSETQ. Measured from the cysteine to the phenylalanine, the CDR3 is 14 residues long. The retained sequence is limited to the CDR3, 42 bases, with the frame set at the first base. The germline V end is reduced by 8 bases and the J end by 2 bases; junction bases left unmatched: 6. To demonstrate the VDJtools post-analysis software, TCR beta repertoires were profiled from the peripheral blood of roughly 14 young patients with multiple sclerosis. The multiple sclerosis patients were children and adolescents between about 6 and 16 years of age. The V and J genes are TRBV5-1 and TRBJ2-1, and 8 bases in between align with TRBD2. The specimen sequenced was blood. The source is a girl between 5 and 17 years old with multiple sclerosis. Here is the DNA: TGCGCCAGTGGACCGGGACTAGCCTACAATGAGCAGTTCTTC. Its product reads: CASGPGLAYNEQFF.